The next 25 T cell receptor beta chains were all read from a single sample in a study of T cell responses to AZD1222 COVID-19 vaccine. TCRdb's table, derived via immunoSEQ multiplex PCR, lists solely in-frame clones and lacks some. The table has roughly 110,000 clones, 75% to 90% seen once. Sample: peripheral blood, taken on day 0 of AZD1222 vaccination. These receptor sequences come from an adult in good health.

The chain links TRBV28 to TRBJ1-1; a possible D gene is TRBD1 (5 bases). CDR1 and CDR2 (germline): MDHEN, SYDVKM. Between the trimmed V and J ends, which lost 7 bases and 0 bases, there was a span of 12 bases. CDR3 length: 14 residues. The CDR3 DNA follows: TGTGCCAGCACCCAGGGACCTTTGAACACTGAAGCTTTCTTT. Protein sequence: CASTQGPLNTEAFF.

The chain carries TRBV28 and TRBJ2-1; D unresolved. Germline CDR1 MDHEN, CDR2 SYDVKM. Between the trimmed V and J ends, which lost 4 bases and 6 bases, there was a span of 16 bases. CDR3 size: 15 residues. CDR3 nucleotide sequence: TGTGCCAGCAGTTCAAGGCCCGGCCTCCCCAATGAGCAGTTCTTC. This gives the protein CASSSRPGLPNEQFF.

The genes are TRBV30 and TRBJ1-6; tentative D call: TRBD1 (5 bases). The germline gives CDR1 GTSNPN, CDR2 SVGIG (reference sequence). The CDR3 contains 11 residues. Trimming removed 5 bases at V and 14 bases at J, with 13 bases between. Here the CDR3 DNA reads TGTGCCTGGGGGGACCGCTTCACCCTCCACTTT. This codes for CAWGDRFTLHF.

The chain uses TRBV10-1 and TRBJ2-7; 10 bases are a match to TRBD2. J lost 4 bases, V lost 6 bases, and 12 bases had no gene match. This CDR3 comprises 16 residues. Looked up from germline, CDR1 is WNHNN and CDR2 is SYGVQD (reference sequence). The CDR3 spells CASRKDSGRSEYEQYF. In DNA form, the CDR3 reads TGCGCCAGCAGGAAGGATAGCGGGAGGTCCGAGTACGAGCAGTACTTC.

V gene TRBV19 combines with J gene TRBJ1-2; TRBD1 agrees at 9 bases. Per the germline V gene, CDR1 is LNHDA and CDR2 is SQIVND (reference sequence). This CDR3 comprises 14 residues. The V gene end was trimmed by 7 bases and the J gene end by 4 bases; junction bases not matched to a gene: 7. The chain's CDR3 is CASIPGQGGYGYTF. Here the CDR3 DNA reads TGTGCCAGTATTCCGGGACAGGGAGGCTATGGCTACACCTTC.

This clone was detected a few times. CDR3 region: CASSFARGDAFGKKTQYF. DNA of the CDR3: TGTGCCAGCAGCTTTGCCAGGGGGGATGCATTTGGCAAGAAGACCCAGTACTTC. The chain employs TRBV12-1 and TRBJ2-5; TRBD1, the table's D call, was not compared with the DNA. TRBV12-1 is designated a pseudogene. The CDR3 totals 18 residues.

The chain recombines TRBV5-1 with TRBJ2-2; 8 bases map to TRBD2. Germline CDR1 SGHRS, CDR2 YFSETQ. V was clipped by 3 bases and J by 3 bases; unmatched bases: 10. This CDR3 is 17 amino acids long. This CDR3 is CASSSAIPGGYTGELFF. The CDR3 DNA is TGCGCCAGCAGCTCCGCGATACCGGGAGGGTACACCGGGGAGCTGTTTTTT.

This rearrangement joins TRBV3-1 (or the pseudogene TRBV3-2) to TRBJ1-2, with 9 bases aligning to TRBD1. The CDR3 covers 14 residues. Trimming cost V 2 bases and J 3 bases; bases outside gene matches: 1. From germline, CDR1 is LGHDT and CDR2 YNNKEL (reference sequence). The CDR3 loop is CASSQRTGDYGYTF. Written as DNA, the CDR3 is TGTGCCAGCAGCCAACGGACAGGGGACTATGGCTACACCTTC.

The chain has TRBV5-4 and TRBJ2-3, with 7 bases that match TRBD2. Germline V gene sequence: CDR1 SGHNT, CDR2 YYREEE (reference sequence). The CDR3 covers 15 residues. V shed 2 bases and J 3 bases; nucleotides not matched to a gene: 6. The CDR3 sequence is CASSFSGSGTDTQYF. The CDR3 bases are TGTGCCAGCAGCTTTAGCGGGTCTGGTACAGATACGCAGTATTTT.

The CDR3 spells CASSGSGVGLDEQFF. CDR3 nucleotides: TGTGCCAGCAGCGGAAGCGGGGTAGGCCTCGATGAGCAGTTCTTC. The rearrangement uses TRBV7-7 and TRBJ2-1; 7 bases agree with TRBD2. CDR3 length equals 15 residues. Germline CDR1 SSHAT, CDR2 FNYEAQ (reference sequence). After removal of 5 bases from V and 8 bases from J, the junction contained 12 bases not matched to a gene.

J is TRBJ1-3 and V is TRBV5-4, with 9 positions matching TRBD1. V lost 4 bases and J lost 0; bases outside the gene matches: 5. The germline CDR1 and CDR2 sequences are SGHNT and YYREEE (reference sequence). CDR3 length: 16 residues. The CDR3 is CASSAGQGLSGNTIYF. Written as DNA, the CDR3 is TGTGCCAGCAGCGCCGGACAGGGGCTCTCTGGAAACACCATATATTTT.

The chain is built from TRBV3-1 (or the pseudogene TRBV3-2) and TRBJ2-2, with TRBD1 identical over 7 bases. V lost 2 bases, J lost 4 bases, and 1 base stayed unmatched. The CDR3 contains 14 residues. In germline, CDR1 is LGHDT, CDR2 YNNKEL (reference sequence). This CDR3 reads CASSQTGATGELFF. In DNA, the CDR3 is TGTGCCAGCAGCCAAACAGGGGCCACCGGGGAGCTGTTTTTT.

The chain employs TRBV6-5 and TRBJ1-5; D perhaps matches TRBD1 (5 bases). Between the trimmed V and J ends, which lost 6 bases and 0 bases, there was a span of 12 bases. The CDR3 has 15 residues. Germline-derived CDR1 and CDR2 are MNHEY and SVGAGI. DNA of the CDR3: TGTGCCAGCAGGACGGGGCAAAATAGCAATCAGCCCCAGCATTTT. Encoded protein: CASRTGQNSNQPQHF.

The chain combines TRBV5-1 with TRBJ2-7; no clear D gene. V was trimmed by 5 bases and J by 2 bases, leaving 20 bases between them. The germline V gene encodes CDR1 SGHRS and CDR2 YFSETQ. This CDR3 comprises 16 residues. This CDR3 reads CASSPISPLVTYEQYF. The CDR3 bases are TGCGCCAGCAGTCCAATTAGTCCCCTGGTGACCTACGAGCAGTACTTC.

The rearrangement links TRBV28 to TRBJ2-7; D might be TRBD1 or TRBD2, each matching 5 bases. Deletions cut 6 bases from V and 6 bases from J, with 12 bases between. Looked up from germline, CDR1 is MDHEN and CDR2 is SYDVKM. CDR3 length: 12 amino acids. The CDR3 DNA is TGTGCCAGCAGGGGGACCCTTCGCGAGCAGTACTTC. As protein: CASRGTLREQYF.

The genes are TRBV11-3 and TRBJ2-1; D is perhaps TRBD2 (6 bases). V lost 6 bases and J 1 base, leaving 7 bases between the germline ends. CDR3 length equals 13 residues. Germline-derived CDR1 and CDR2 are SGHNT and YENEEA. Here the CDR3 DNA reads TGTGCCAGCAGGGGGGGTTCCTACAATGAGCAGTTCTTC. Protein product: CASRGGSYNEQFF.

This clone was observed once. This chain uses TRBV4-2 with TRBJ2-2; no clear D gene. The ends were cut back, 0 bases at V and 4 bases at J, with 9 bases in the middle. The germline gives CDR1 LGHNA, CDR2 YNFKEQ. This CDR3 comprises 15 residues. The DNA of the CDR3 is TGTGCCAGCAGCCAAGAGGACGGCCCCACCGGGGAGCTGTTTTTT. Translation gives CASSQEDGPTGELFF.

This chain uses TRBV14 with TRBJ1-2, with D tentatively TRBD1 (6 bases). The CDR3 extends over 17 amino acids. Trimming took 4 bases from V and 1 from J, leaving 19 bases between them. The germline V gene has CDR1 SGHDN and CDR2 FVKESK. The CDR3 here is CASSPGTSPKGNYGYTF. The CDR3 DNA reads TGTGCCAGCAGCCCCGGGACAAGCCCTAAGGGTAACTATGGCTACACCTTC.

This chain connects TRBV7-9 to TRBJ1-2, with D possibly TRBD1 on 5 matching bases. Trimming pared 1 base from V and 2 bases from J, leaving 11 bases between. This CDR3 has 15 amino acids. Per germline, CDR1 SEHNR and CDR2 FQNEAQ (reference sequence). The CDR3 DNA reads TGTGCCAGCAGCTTAGTCCCAGGGCCAAACTATGGCTACACCTTC. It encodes CASSLVPGPNYGYTF.

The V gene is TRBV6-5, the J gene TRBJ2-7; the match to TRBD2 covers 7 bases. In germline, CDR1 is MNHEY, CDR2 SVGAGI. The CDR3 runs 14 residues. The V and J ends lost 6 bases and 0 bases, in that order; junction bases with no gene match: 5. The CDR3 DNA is TGTGCCAGCAGCCCCGGGAGGCTCTCCTACGAGCAGTACTTC. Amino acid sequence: CASSPGRLSYEQYF.

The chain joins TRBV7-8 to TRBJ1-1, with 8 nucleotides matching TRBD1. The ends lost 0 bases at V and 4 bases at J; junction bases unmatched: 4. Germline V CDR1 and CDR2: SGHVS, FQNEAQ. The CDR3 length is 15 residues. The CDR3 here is CASSLADRGGTEAFF. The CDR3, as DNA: TGTGCCAGCAGCTTAGCCGACAGGGGTGGCACTGAAGCTTTCTTT. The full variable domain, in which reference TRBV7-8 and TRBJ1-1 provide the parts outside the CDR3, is GAGVSQSPRYKVAKRGQDVALRCDPISGHVSLFWYQQALGQGPEFLTYFQNEAQLDKSGLPSDRFFAERPEGSVSTLKIQRTQQEDSAVYLCASSLADRGGTEAFFGQGTRLTVV.

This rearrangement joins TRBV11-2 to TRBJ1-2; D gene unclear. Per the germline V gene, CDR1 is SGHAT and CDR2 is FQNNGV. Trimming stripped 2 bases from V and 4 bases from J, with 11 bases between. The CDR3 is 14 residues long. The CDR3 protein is CASSLRPGLYGYTF. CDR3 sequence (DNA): TGTGCCAGCAGCTTACGGCCAGGCCTCTATGGCTACACCTTC.

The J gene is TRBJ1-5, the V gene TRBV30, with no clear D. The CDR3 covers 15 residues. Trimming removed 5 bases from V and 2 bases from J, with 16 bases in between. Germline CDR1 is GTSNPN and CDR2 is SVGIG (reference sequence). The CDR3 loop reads CAWGRPVNGNQPQHF. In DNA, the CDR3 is TGTGCCTGGGGACGACCGGTGAATGGCAATCAGCCCCAGCATTTT.

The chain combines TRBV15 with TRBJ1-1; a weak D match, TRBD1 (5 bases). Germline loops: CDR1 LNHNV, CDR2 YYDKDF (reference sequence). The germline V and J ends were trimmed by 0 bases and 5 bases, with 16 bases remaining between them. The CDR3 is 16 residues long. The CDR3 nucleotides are TGTGCCACCAGCAGAGACCGTTTAGGGGTGCGGACTGAAGCTTTCTTT. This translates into CATSRDRLGVRTEAFF.

CDR3 nucleotides: TGTGCCAGTAGTATAACCACTACTGGGGCCAACGTCCTGACTTTC. Its protein is CASSITTTGANVLTF. This rearrangement joins TRBV19 to TRBJ2-6; D is undetermined. V gave up 2 bases and J gave up 2 bases, with 7 bases separating them. The CDR3 length is 15 residues. Germline CDR1 is LNHDA and CDR2 is SQIVND (reference sequence). Together with reference TRBV19 and TRBJ2-6, the CDR3 gives the full variable domain: DGGITQSPKYLFRKEGQNVTLSCEQNLNHDAMYWYRQDPGQGLRLIYYSQIVNDFQKGDIAEGYSVSREKKESFPLTVTSAQKNPTAFYLCASSITTTGANVLTFGAGSRLTVL.